Following are 32 T cell receptor beta chains from one sample sequenced in a study of molecular identifiers for immune sequencing clone quantification. TCRdb passed the PCR reads through MiXCR, listing each CDR3 protein once. The sample records more than 550,000 distinct CDR3 sequences, 25% being singletons. Sequencing was performed on naive CD8+ T cells from blood, with Jurkat cell RNA spiked in. The subset is: FACS-sorted CD8+CD4-CCR7+CD45RA+ naive T cells. The receptors shown here come from a human donor in good health. Some libraries in this study had Jurkat cell RNA spiked in.

Details on this clonotype: At one boundary the junction diverges from the germline segment, which might be a read error. The genes are TRBV28 and TRBJ1-5, with D maybe TRBD1 (6 bases). CDR1 and CDR2 from the germline V gene are MDHEN and SYDVKM. There are 14 residues in the CDR3. This CDR3 is CASSLPDSNQLQHF. The CDR3 coding sequence is TGTGCCAGCAGTTTACCGGACAGTAATCAGCTCCAGCATTTT.

V is TRBV12-3 or TRBV12-4 and J is TRBJ1-2; no firm D call. V dropped 3 bases and J dropped 4 bases, with 9 bases sitting between them. The CDR3 is 13 amino acids. The CDR3 DNA sequence: TGTGCCAGCAGTTTTTCGGGGTTCTATGGCTACACCTTC. Translation gives CASSFSGFYGYTF.

This clonotype turned up a few times. This sequence joins TRBV5-6 and TRBJ1-5; D possibly corresponds to TRBD1 (5 bases). V was shortened by 0 bases and J by 6 bases, with 10 bases between the two germline ends. Germline loops: CDR1 SGHDT, CDR2 YYEEEE. The CDR3 extends over 14 amino acids. Written as DNA, the CDR3 is TGTGCCAGCAGCTTGGCAGGGAGCGGTCAGCCCCAGCATTTT. Translating gives CASSLAGSGQPQHF.

The V call is TRBV9, the J call TRBJ2-7, with 10 bases that match TRBD2. CDR1 and CDR2 (germline): SGDLS, YYNGEE. V gave up 0 bases and J gave up 3 bases; unmatched junction bases: 3. The CDR3 has 15 residues. The chain's CDR3 is CASSVGSSGGYEQYF. The CDR3 bases are TGTGCCAGCAGCGTAGGTTCTAGCGGGGGCTACGAGCAGTACTTC. The complete variable domain, with remaining parts taken from reference TRBV9 and TRBJ2-7, reads DSGVTQTPKHLITATGQRVTLRCSPRSGDLSVYWYQQSLDQGLQFLIQYYNGEERAKGNILERFSAQQFPDLHSELNLSSLELGDSALYFCASSVGSSGGYEQYFGPGTRLTVT.

A word on this clonotype: A much larger clone differs by one base, so this may be a read error. The chain has TRBV7-9 and TRBJ1-1; no reliable D call. This CDR3 has 13 residues. Looked up from germline, CDR1 is SEHNR and CDR2 is FQNEAQ (reference sequence). The CDR3 nucleotides read TGTGCCAGCAGCTTCCCACTGAACACTGAAGCTTCCTTT. Amino acid sequence: CASSFPLNTEASF.

This clonotype was seen a few times. The CDR3 region has the DNA TGTGCCAGCAGCGTAGGAAATACCCCGAACACCGGGGAGCTGTTTTTT. This encodes CASSVGNTPNTGELFF. The V call is TRBV9, the J call TRBJ2-2, with D hard to call. Germline V gene lookup returns CDR1 SGDLS and CDR2 YYNGEE. V lost 0 bases and J 0 bases, leaving 9 bases between the germline ends. CDR3 length: 16 residues.

This clonotype was counted only a few times. The rearrangement links TRBV7-9 to TRBJ2-7, with a possible D match to TRBD2 (5 bases). Trimming cost V 1 base and J 1 base, with 11 bases left between them. This CDR3 spans 15 amino acids. CDR1 and CDR2 from the germline V gene are SEHNR and FQNEAQ (reference sequence). CDR3 region: CASSLVLEESYEQYF. Here the CDR3 DNA reads TGTGCCAGCAGCTTAGTTCTGGAGGAGTCCTACGAGCAGTACTTC. Full variable domain (missing parts from reference TRBV7-9 and TRBJ2-7): DTGVSQNPRHKITKRGQNVTFRCDPISEHNRLYWYRQTLGQGPEFLTYFQNEAQLEKSRLLSDRFSAERPKGSFSTLEIQRTEQGDSAMYLCASSLVLEESYEQYFGPGTRLTVT.

Concerning this clonotype itself: Its ends do not fully match the called genes, so a read error is possible. CDR3 nucleotide sequence: TGCAGTGCTGGAGATCTCCGGACAGGGGGCTATGAAAAACTGTTTTTT. This translates into CSAGDLRTGGYEKLFF. The chain joins TRBV20-1 to TRBJ1-4; 11 positions agree with TRBD1. The CDR3 consists of 16 residues. Germline V lookup: CDR1 DFQATT, CDR2 SNEGSKA (reference sequence).

The CDR3 here is CASSYGDRGAYNEQFF. The DNA of the CDR3 is TGTGCCAGCAGTTACGGGGACAGGGGAGCCTACAATGAGCAGTTCTTC. The gene calls are TRBV6-2 or TRBV6-3 and TRBJ2-1, with TRBD1 matching over 10 bases. J gave up 2 bases and V 2 bases, and 3 bases lay outside the gene matches. The CDR3 loop spans 16 amino acids. Looked up from germline, CDR1 is MNHEY and CDR2 is SVGEGT.

Concerning this clonotype itself: A much larger clone differs by one base, so this may be a read error. This chain uses TRBV2 with TRBJ2-3; 9 bases are shared with TRBD2. The CDR3 runs to 17 residues. From germline, CDR1 is SNHLY and CDR2 FYNNEI. The CDR3 DNA reads TGTGCCGGCAGTGAAGCGCTGGCGGGGGGGCCCCCAGATACGCAGTATTTT. Translation gives CAGSEALAGGPPDTQYF.

This clonotype was recorded a few times. The chain joins TRBV27 to TRBJ1-2, with 7 bases matching TRBD1. The trim removed 2 bases at V and 8 bases at J, leaving 14 bases unmatched. The CDR3 sequence is 16 residues long. Germline CDR1 and CDR2: MNHEY and SMNVEV (reference sequence). In nucleotides, the CDR3 is TGTGCCAGCAGTTTAAGGGGGTGGACAGGATCCTTAGGCTACACCTTC. It encodes CASSLRGWTGSLGYTF.

V gene TRBV3-1 combines with J gene TRBJ1-1, with D perhaps matching TRBD1 (5 bases). V lost 0 bases and J lost 0, with 14 bases in between. There are 17 residues in the CDR3. CDR1 is LGHDT and CDR2 is YNNKEL in the germline V gene (reference sequence). CDR3 loop: CASSQDRGEDVNTEAFF. Here the CDR3 DNA reads TGTGCCAGCAGCCAAGATCGAGGGGAGGATGTGAACACTGAAGCTTTCTTT.

Many counts were recorded for this clonotype. The chain joins TRBV12-3 or TRBV12-4 to TRBJ2-1, with no clear D. Deletions cut 1 base from V and 8 bases from J, with 9 bases between. The CDR3 has 13 amino acids. CDR3 coding DNA: TGTGCCAGCAGTTTAGGACCCGAGGATGAGCAGTTCTTC. Its translation is CASSLGPEDEQFF.

This clonotype was picked up many times. This rearrangement joins TRBV6-5 to TRBJ2-1, with D possibly matching TRBD1 (7 bases). V was cut by 6 bases and J by 0 bases, with 12 bases left in between. The germline gives CDR1 MNHEY, CDR2 SVGAGI. The CDR3 runs to 15 residues. The CDR3 region is CASRAGQNSYNEQFF. The CDR3 DNA is TGTGCCAGCAGGGCGGGACAGAACTCCTACAATGAGCAGTTCTTC.

This clonotype showed up many times. J is TRBJ2-7 and V is TRBV7-2; 10 bases agree with TRBD2. The trim removed 5 bases at V and 6 bases at J, leaving 10 bases unmatched. Germline lookup yields CDR1 SGHTA and CDR2 FQGNSA. CDR3 length: 15 residues. The CDR3 reads CASSPTYSGRTEQYF. For the CDR3, the DNA is TGTGCCAGCAGCCCCACGTATAGCGGGAGGACCGAGCAGTACTTC. Looking up the rest from reference TRBV7-2 and TRBJ2-7 gives the full variable domain: GAGVSQSPSNKVTEKGKDVELRCDPISGHTALYWYRQSLGQGLEFLIYFQGNSAPDKSGLPSDRFSAERTGGSVSTLTIQRTQQEDSAVYLCASSPTYSGRTEQYFGPGTRLTVT.

This clonotype was observed a handful of times. A much bigger clone sits one base away, suggesting this may be a read error. The chain employs TRBV12-3 or TRBV12-4 and TRBJ2-5, with D maybe TRBD2 (5 bases). The CDR3 is 14 residues long. CDR3 sequence reads: CASSLAGVQEPQYF. In nucleotides, the CDR3 is TGTGCCAGCAGTTTAGCGGGAGTCCAAGAGCCCCAGTACTTC.

The chain uses TRBV3-1 and TRBJ2-1; 10 bases agree with TRBD2. J was trimmed by 10 bases and V by 1 base; bases with no gene match: 7. The CDR3 is made up of 15 amino acids. Germline-derived CDR1 and CDR2 are LGHDT and YNNKEL (reference sequence). CDR3: CASSQVRGLAEEQFF. CDR3 nucleotides: TGTGCCAGCAGCCAAGTCCGAGGACTAGCGGAGGAGCAGTTCTTC.

In regard to this clonotype: One base away lies a much larger clone, so this may be a sequencing read error. The chain couples TRBV7-2 to TRBJ2-5; D gene unclear. This CDR3 region has 14 residues. CDR1 and CDR2 (germline): SGHTA, FQGNSA. The CDR3 DNA sequence: TGTGCCAGCAGCTTAGGTCATTCACAAGAGGCCCAGTACTTC. This gives the protein CASSLGHSQEAQYF.

This clonotype was seen ten or more times. V gene TRBV7-2 combines with J gene TRBJ1-5, with D perhaps TRBD1 (5 bases). Between the trimmed V and J ends, which lost 3 bases and 9 bases, there was a span of 15 bases. CDR3 size: 14 residues. Germline V CDR1 and CDR2: SGHTA, FQGNSA. The CDR3, as DNA: TGTGCCAGCAGCTTGGGCGAGGGGTATTGGCCCCAGCATTTT. This codes for CASSLGEGYWPQHF.

The chain uses TRBV28 and TRBJ1-2; D is ambiguous. The CDR3 totals 14 residues. CDR1 is MDHEN, CDR2 SYDVKM, per germline. The V and J ends lost 8 bases and 2 bases respectively, with 15 bases between them. CDR3 DNA: TGTGCCAGCCACAAATTGATGGGGAACTATGGCTACACCTTC. It codes for CASHKLMGNYGYTF.

This clonotype was recorded at least ten times. The chain joins TRBV2 to TRBJ2-3; D remains unclear. V shed 7 bases and J shed 5 bases, with 7 bases lying between them. The germline CDR1 and CDR2 sequences are SNHLY and FYNNEI. CDR3 size: 11 residues. This chain's CDR3 is CASTPGDTQYF. CDR3 in DNA: TGTGCCAGCACCCCTGGAGATACGCAGTATTTT.

This chain joins TRBV16 and TRBJ2-7; D is tentatively TRBD1 or TRBD2 (5 bases each). Germline CDR1 and CDR2: KGHSY and FQNENV. Trimming removed 4 bases from V and 0 bases from J, with 19 bases in between. The CDR3 is made up of 17 amino acids. The DNA of the CDR3 is TGTGCCAGCAGCCCCACGCCCGGGACCGAGAGCTCCTACGAGCAGTACTTC. It codes for CASSPTPGTESSYEQYF.

This clonotype has more than one count but fewer than ten. This chain links TRBV28 with TRBJ1-1, with 9 bases fitting TRBD1. The germline gives CDR1 MDHEN, CDR2 SYDVKM. The CDR3 runs to 15 residues. V trimming: 5 bases; J trimming: 0 bases; junction bases outside the gene matches: 4. CDR3 residues: CASSHRGPLNTEAFF. CDR3 sequence (DNA): TGTGCCAGCAGTCACAGGGGGCCCCTGAACACTGAAGCTTTCTTT.

This clonotype was detected many times. The J gene is TRBJ2-7, the V gene TRBV6-1; no clear D gene. Looked up from germline, CDR1 is MNHNS and CDR2 is SASEGT. The CDR3 covers 13 residues. V was trimmed by 0 bases and J by 4 bases, leaving 7 bases between them. DNA for the CDR3: TGTGCCAGCAGTGAAGCCCGAGTGTACGAGCAGTACTTC. Protein sequence: CASSEARVYEQYF.

This clonotype was recorded a few times. Germline and junction disagree at one end, which may indicate a read error. J is TRBJ2-2 and V is TRBV7-2; either TRBD1 or TRBD2 may supply D (5 bases each). The CDR3 length is 13 residues. Germline-derived CDR1 and CDR2 are SGHTA and FQGNSA. Written as DNA, the CDR3 is TGTGCCATCAGCCCCTGGGGGTCCGGGGAGCTGTTTTTT. It translates to CAISPWGSGELFF.

This clonotype was detected only a few times. The J gene is TRBJ2-7, the V gene TRBV7-8; a possible D gene is TRBD1 (5 bases). The CDR3 loop spans 16 amino acids. Germline V CDR1 and CDR2: SGHVS, FQNEAQ. V shed 1 base and J shed 2 bases, with 15 bases lying between them. This CDR3 reads CASSLVVGETAYEQYF. The CDR3 DNA is TGTGCCAGCAGCTTAGTAGTTGGTGAGACAGCCTACGAGCAGTACTTC.

The CDR3 DNA follows: TGTGCCAGCCGCCCTCATCCTATGAACACTGAAGCTTTCTTT. Its protein product is CASRPHPMNTEAFF. The chain carries TRBV3-1 and TRBJ1-1; no clear D gene. Germline loops: CDR1 LGHDT, CDR2 YNNKEL (reference sequence). This CDR3 has 14 amino acids. Trimming pared 8 bases from V and 0 bases from J, leaving 13 bases between.

Concerning this clonotype itself: An end of the junction does not agree with germline; a read error may underlie this. The chain joins TRBV7-9 to TRBJ2-5; 13 bases are shared with TRBD2. Per germline, CDR1 SEHNR and CDR2 FQNEAQ (reference sequence). The CDR3 contains 15 residues. Written as DNA, the CDR3 is TGTGCCAGCAGCTTCACTAGCGGGGGGGAAGAGCCCCAGTACTTC. Protein: CASSFTSGGEEPQYF.

Details on this clonotype: This CDR3 is missing its conserved last phenylalanine or tryptophan, likely due to a read error. The V call is TRBV20-1, the J call TRBJ2-7; either TRBD1 or TRBD2 may fit D (5 bases each). Germline CDR1 DFQATT, CDR2 SNEGSKA (reference sequence). Trimming shortened V by 2 bases and J by 5 bases, and 22 bases separated the two germline ends. The CDR3 sequence is 16 residues long. The CDR3 coding sequence is TGCAGTGCTAGACCTCTGGCTGCAGGGACGGTTAACGAGCAGTACCTC. It codes for CSARPLAAGTVNEQYL.

This clonotype has at least ten counts. The gene calls are TRBV27 and TRBJ1-1; the D is unclear. V gave up 4 bases and J gave up 2 bases, with 14 bases separating them. The germline V gene encodes CDR1 MNHEY and CDR2 SMNVEV (reference sequence). CDR3 size: 15 residues. CDR3: CASSYSRASNTEAFF. CDR3 nucleotides: TGTGCCAGCAGTTACAGTAGGGCCTCCAACACTGAAGCTTTCTTT.

This clonotype has just a few counts. The chain uses TRBV10-2 and TRBJ1-1, with D uncertain. Trimming pared 7 bases from V and 1 base from J, leaving 10 bases between. This CDR3 is built from 13 residues. Germline CDR1 and CDR2: WSHSY and SAAADI. Here the CDR3 reads CASTLHKNTEAFF. For the CDR3, the DNA is TGCGCCAGCACCCTCCATAAGAACACTGAAGCTTTCTTT.

The chain links TRBV27 to TRBJ2-2, with D unclear. CDR1 and CDR2 (germline): MNHEY, SMNVEV (reference sequence). The CDR3 runs 12 residues. V was shortened by 9 bases and J by 0 bases, with 5 bases between the two germline ends. The CDR3 reads CASRANTGELFF. The CDR3 coding sequence is TGTGCCAGTAGAGCGAACACCGGGGAGCTGTTTTTT.